This TCR beta chain was sequenced in a study of patients and donors after allogeneic stem cell transplantation (dated by TCRdb to about 2020). Library method: RT-PCR. The sequencer listed for this sample is NextSeq 550. TCRdb passed the public sequencing reads through fastp at Q25 and MiXCR, retaining productive beta sequences. Each entry is one CDR3 protein sequence, shown with its most common DNA and genes. In all, the sample holds about 210,000 distinct CDR3 sequences, and 35% to 45% of those were seen once. The ten largest clones capture 11% of the sample. As regards this clonotype: Its antigen is not yet known. Base qualities are not recorded, but no much larger clone differs from it by a single base.

Trimming at the junction amounts to 2 bases on V and 1 base on J, and the germline ends lie 4 bases apart. CDR1 and CDR2, looked up from the germline V gene (reference sequence), are SGHNT and YYREEE. The CDR3 starts with the cysteine, ends with the phenylalanine, and has 12 residues. Only the CDR3 DNA is retained, 36 bases long and in frame from the first base. Source material: blood, either unsorted or a sorted T cell fraction (not recorded which). The clonotype comes from a human donor who was either an allogeneic HSCT recipient or a stem cell or donor lymphocyte infusion donor (not recorded which). It is not recorded whose cells these are; they may come from a transplant donor. The V and J segments used are TRBV5-4 and TRBJ2-7, with the D segment identity uncertain. The CDR3 has the sequence CASSFGSYEQYF. At the DNA level, the sequence is TGTGCCAGCAGCTTTGGGTCCTACGAGCAGTACTTC.